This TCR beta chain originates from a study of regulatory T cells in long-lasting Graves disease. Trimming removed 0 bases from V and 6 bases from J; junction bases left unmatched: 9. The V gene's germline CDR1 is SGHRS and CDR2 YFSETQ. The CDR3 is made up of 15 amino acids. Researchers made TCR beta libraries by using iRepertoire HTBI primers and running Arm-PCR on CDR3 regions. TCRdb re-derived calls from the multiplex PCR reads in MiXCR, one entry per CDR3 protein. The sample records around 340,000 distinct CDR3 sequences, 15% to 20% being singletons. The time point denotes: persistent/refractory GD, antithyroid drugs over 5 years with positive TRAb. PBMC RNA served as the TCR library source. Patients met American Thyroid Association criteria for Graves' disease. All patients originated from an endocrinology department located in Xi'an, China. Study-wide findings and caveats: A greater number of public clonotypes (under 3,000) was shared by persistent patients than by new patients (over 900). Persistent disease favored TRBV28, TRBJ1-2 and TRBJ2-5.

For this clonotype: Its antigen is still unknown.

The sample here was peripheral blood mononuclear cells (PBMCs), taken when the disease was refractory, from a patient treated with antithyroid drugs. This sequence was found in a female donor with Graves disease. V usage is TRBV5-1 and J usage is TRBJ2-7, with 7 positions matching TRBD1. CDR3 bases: TGCGCCAGCAGCTTGGGAGGGGGCATCCCCTTCGAGCAGTACTTC. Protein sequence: CASSLGGGIPFEQYF.